The text below deals with one T cell receptor beta chain. The CDR3 loop spans 18 amino acids. Germline values: CDR1 MNHNS, CDR2 SASEGT. The V and J ends lost 2 bases and 5 bases, in that order; junction bases with no gene match: 8. Clones were sequenced by immunoSEQ multiplex PCR, and TCRdb holds only the in-frame ones, with some missing. This table holds about 140,000 clones, around 84% found once. The data stem from a study of blood T cell repertoires in COVID-19. Overall study: COVID-19 samples from acute and convalescent phases originated in the United States, Italy and Spain. PBMCs, B-cell-depleted T cells, or T cells provided the cDNA or gDNA that made up the material.

The V gene is TRBV6-1, the J gene TRBJ2-5, with 16 positions matching TRBD2. The specimen was peripheral blood. The sequence was obtained from a human donor in a cohort sampled during active COVID-19. The CDR3 protein is CASSEMGLAGGPLETQYF. The CDR3, as DNA: TGTGCCAGCAGTGAAATGGGACTAGCGGGAGGGCCTCTGGAGACCCAGTACTTC.